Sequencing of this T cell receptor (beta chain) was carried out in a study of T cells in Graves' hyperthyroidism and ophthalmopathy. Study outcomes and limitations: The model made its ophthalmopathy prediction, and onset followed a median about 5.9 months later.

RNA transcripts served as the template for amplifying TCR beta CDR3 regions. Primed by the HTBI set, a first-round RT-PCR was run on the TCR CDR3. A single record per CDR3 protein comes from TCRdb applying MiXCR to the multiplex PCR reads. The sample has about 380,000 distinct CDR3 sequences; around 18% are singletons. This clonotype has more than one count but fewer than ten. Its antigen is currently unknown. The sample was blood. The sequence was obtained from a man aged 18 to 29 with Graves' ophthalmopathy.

DNA for the CDR3: TGCGCCAGCAGCGTGGGGACAGGGGGCTCCTACAATGAGCAGTTCTTC. Protein sequence: CASSVGTGGSYNEQFF. The gene calls are TRBV5-1 and TRBJ2-1; 11 nucleotides match TRBD1. V lost 4 bases, J lost 0 bases, and 3 bases stayed unmatched. CDR3 size: 16 residues. Germline loops: CDR1 SGHRS, CDR2 YFSETQ.